One and the same sample provided the 22 T cell receptor beta chains below, sequenced in a study of regulatory T cells in long-lasting Graves disease. Time point given: persistent/refractory GD, antithyroid drugs over 5 years with positive TRAb. The TCR library was made from RNA extracted from PBMCs. In building TCR beta libraries, iRepertoire HTBI primers were used together with Arm-PCR of CDR3 regions. Using its own MiXCR run on the multiplex PCR reads, TCRdb lists one record per CDR3 protein. The sample gives 500,000 to 800,000 distinct CDR3 sequences, 25% to 35% of which show up once; about 40% is in the top ten. The specimen was peripheral blood mononuclear cells (PBMCs), collected when the disease was refractory, from a patient treated with antithyroid drugs. All receptors derive from a female donor with Graves disease.

V is TRBV5-1 and J is TRBJ2-7; no firm D call. V lost 1 base, J lost 0 bases, and 5 bases lay in between. The V gene's germline CDR1 is SGHRS and CDR2 YFSETQ. This CDR3 is built from 13 residues. The CDR3 loop is CASSLRISYEQYF. As DNA, the CDR3 is TGCGCCAGCAGCTTGCGGATCTCCTACGAGCAGTACTTC.

The J gene is TRBJ2-2, the V gene TRBV6-2 or TRBV6-3; 8 nucleotides line up with TRBD2. J gave up 0 bases and V 5 bases, and 14 bases lay outside the gene matches. This CDR3 is 19 amino acids long. The V gene's germline CDR1 is MNHEY and CDR2 SVGEGT. The CDR3 DNA sequence: TGTGCCAGCAGTGAAGTTGTTAGCGGGGCTGTCGCGAACACCGGGGAGCTGTTTTTT. Encoded protein: CASSEVVSGAVANTGELFF.

This clonotype was seen many times. The chain uses TRBV6-2 or TRBV6-3 and TRBJ1-5; maybe TRBD1 (5 bases). The CDR3 is made up of 13 amino acids. The V gene lost 6 bases and the J gene lost 1 base, with 7 bases spanning the gap. In germline, CDR1 is MNHEY, CDR2 SVGEGT. The CDR3 spells CASRRDSNQPQHF. The CDR3 DNA is TGTGCCAGCAGGAGGGACAGCAATCAGCCCCAGCATTTT.

The V and J genes are TRBV11-2 and TRBJ2-1; 9 nucleotides align to TRBD2. The CDR3 loop spans 13 amino acids. Germline CDR1 reads SGHAT; CDR2 reads FQNNGV. Losses at the gene ends were 5 bases for V and 9 bases for J; bases not matched to a gene: 5. CDR3 in amino acids: CASSHGTSFEQFF. The CDR3 DNA reads as TGTGCCAGCAGCCACGGGACTAGCTTTGAGCAGTTCTTC.

The chain links TRBV9 to TRBJ2-5; the match to TRBD2 covers 10 bases. Trimming at V came to 7 bases and at J to 0 bases, leaving 12 bases not matched to a gene. In germline, CDR1 is SGDLS, CDR2 YYNGEE. CDR3 length: 17 amino acids. The CDR3 DNA reads as TGTGCCAGCTCCCCCGACTTAGCGGGAGGCCACCAAGAGACCCAGTACTTC. Encoded protein: CASSPDLAGGHQETQYF.

For this clonotype: Possible read error: a much larger clone is one base away. The V and J genes are TRBV6-2 or TRBV6-3 and TRBJ2-7; TRBD2 matches at 7 bases. The CDR3 has 14 amino acids. From germline, CDR1 is MNHEY and CDR2 SVGEGT. The CDR3 bases are TGTGCCAGCGGTTACCCCGGGACTACCTACGAGCAGTACTTC. Encoded protein: CASGYPGTTYEQYF.

This chain joins TRBV7-6 and TRBJ2-7; a weak D match, TRBD1 (5 bases). Per germline, CDR1 SGHVS and CDR2 FNYEAQ. Deletions cut 6 bases from V and 5 bases from J, with 14 bases between. The CDR3 length is 13 residues. The DNA for the CDR3 is TGTGCCAGCAGTCCTCAGGGTTCCAACGAGCAGTACTTC. Translated: CASSPQGSNEQYF.

The chain recombines TRBV24-1 with TRBJ1-5; no reliable D call. V was shortened by 3 bases and J by 9 bases, with 8 bases between the two germline ends. Germline assignment: CDR1 KGHDR and CDR2 SFDVKD. This CDR3 is 12 amino acids long. The DNA for the CDR3 is TGTGCCACCAGTGATCCCCCAGGGCCCCAGCATTTT. Protein: CATSDPPGPQHF.

This clonotype was counted ten times or more. The gene calls are TRBV12-5 and TRBJ2-5; 10 nucleotides match TRBD1. V lost 2 bases and J lost 4; bases outside the gene matches: 10. Looked up from germline, CDR1 is LGHNT and CDR2 is FRNRAP. This CDR3 contains 17 residues. The CDR3 protein is CASGLQRPGQGTETQYF. The CDR3 DNA sequence: TGTGCTAGTGGTTTGCAAAGACCGGGACAGGGGACAGAGACCCAGTACTTC.

This clonotype was counted at least ten times. CDR3 bases: TGTGCCAGCAGTGAATCGGGAAAGGGTAACTATGGCTACACCTTC. This encodes CASSESGKGNYGYTF. The chain joins TRBV25-1 to TRBJ1-2; D is unresolved. Germline V gene sequence: CDR1 MGHDK, CDR2 SYGVNS. The CDR3 runs 15 residues. Trimming stripped 1 base from V and 1 base from J, with 10 bases between.

There are many counts of this clonotype. This CDR3 is CASSFLGGAQPQHF. For the CDR3, the DNA is TGTGCCAGCAGTTTCCTGGGGGGGGCTCAGCCCCAGCATTTT. The rearrangement links TRBV27 to TRBJ1-5, with D perhaps TRBD1 (6 bases). There are 14 residues in the CDR3. V gave up 3 bases and J gave up 6 bases, with 12 bases separating them. Germline assignment: CDR1 MNHEY and CDR2 SMNVEV (reference sequence).

The V call is TRBV5-6, the J call TRBJ2-7; 10 bases align to TRBD2. The CDR3 length is 15 residues. Germline-derived CDR1 and CDR2 are SGHDT and YYEEEE. J lost 3 bases, V lost 4 bases, and 7 bases had no gene match. CDR3 in DNA: TGTGCCAGCAGCCCCTACACTAGCGGGAACTACGAGCAGTACTTC. This codes for CASSPYTSGNYEQYF.

The chain links TRBV14 to TRBJ2-7; possible D gene TRBD2, 5 bases. The CDR3 runs to 14 residues. CDR1 and CDR2 from the germline V gene are SGHDN and FVKESK. V shed 4 bases and J shed 2 bases, with 12 bases lying between them. CDR3 in DNA: TGTGCCAGCAGCCTCTCGGGGTACACCTACGAGCAGTACTTC. Residues: CASSLSGYTYEQYF. Variable domain in full (rest from reference TRBV14 and TRBJ2-7): EAGVTQFPSHSVIEKGQTVTLRCDPISGHDNLYWYRRVMGKEIKFLLHFVKESKQDESGMPNNRFLAERTGGTYSTLKVQPAELEDSGVYFCASSLSGYTYEQYFGPGTRLTVT.

About this clonotype: Possible read error: a much larger clone is one base away. The chain joins TRBV2 to TRBJ2-7, with a possible D match to TRBD1 (6 bases). Germline loops: CDR1 SNHLY, CDR2 FYNNEI. V shed 10 bases and J shed 4 bases, with 26 bases lying between them. CDR3 size: 16 residues. CDR3 in amino acids: CANTRFPADSTYEQYF. CDR3 DNA: TGTGCCAACACACGCTTTCCAGCGGACAGCACTTACGAGCAGTACTTC.

This clonotype occurred many times. The chain combines TRBV6-1 with TRBJ2-7, with D possibly called TRBD1 or TRBD2 (5 bases each). The CDR3 loop spans 15 amino acids. V was trimmed by 5 bases and J by 0 bases, leaving 14 bases between them. The germline CDR1 and CDR2 sequences are MNHNS and SASEGT. CDR3 coding DNA: TGTGCCAGCAGTACCGGGACGCCTAGCTCCTACGAGCAGTACTTC. This codes for CASSTGTPSSYEQYF.

This clonotype was observed a handful of times. The chain links TRBV9 to TRBJ2-7, with D maybe TRBD1 (5 bases). The CDR3 loop spans 15 amino acids. The germline CDR1 and CDR2 sequences are SGDLS and YYNGEE. Between the trimmed V and J ends, which lost 0 bases and 2 bases, there was a span of 12 bases. The CDR3 sequence: CASSVGPGPTYEQYF. CDR3 bases: TGTGCCAGCAGCGTAGGCCCAGGGCCCACCTACGAGCAGTACTTC.

The chain has TRBV28 and TRBJ1-5; D ambiguous. The CDR3 consists of 16 residues. V was pared by 3 bases and J by 5 bases, with 17 bases between. The germline V gene has CDR1 MDHEN and CDR2 SYDVKM. CDR3 amino acids: CASSFRGFKGDQPQHF. The DNA of the CDR3 is TGTGCCAGCAGTTTTCGGGGATTTAAAGGCGATCAGCCCCAGCATTTT.

The chain links TRBV12-5 to TRBJ1-1; D remains unclear. The CDR3 sequence is 15 residues long. V was pared by 0 bases and J by 3 bases, with 11 bases between. Germline V gene lookup returns CDR1 LGHNT and CDR2 FRNRAP. CDR3 DNA sequence: TGTGCTAGTGGTTTGGTAGGCCTTTTCGACACTGAAGCTTTCTTT. Translated, it gives CASGLVGLFDTEAFF.

This clonotype was observed at least ten times. The chain employs TRBV28 and TRBJ1-2, with D possibly matching TRBD1 (5 bases). The germline CDR1 and CDR2 sequences are MDHEN and SYDVKM. The germline V and J ends were trimmed by 3 bases and 6 bases, with 20 bases remaining between them. This CDR3 has 16 amino acids. Here the CDR3 reads CASSFRTPSLGNGYTF. In DNA form, the CDR3 reads TGTGCCAGCAGTTTCCGGACACCTTCCTTGGGTAATGGCTACACCTTC.

The chain uses TRBV6-1 and TRBJ2-7; D possibly uses TRBD1 or TRBD2 (7 bases each). Germline V gene sequence: CDR1 MNHNS, CDR2 SASEGT. The length of the CDR3 is 15 residues. Trimming cost V 10 bases and J 0 bases, with 19 bases left between them. CDR3 nucleotides: TGTGCCACCCTGGGGGGGACAGTGCCCTCCTACGAGCAGTACTTC. Residues: CATLGGTVPSYEQYF.

In its sample, this clonotype was seen a few times. The chain has TRBV30 and TRBJ1-1, with a tentative D call TRBD1 (6 bases). The CDR3 is 14 residues long. CDR1 is GTSNPN and CDR2 is SVGIG in the germline V gene (reference sequence). The ends were cut back, 1 base at V and 6 bases at J, with 15 bases in the middle. The CDR3 DNA is TGTGCCTGGAGTGGGGAAGGACAGATCGCTGAAGCTTTCTTT. This gives the protein CAWSGEGQIAEAFF.

This clonotype was seen a handful of times. The chain combines TRBV28 with TRBJ2-2; 15 nucleotides match TRBD2. The CDR3 covers 18 residues. Germline CDR1 MDHEN, CDR2 SYDVKM. The trim removed 5 bases at V and 3 bases at J, leaving 7 bases unmatched. CDR3 sequence (DNA): TGTGCCAGCAGTCAAGGACTAGCGGGAGGGCCGGACACCGGGGAGCTGTTTTTT. It yields the protein CASSQGLAGGPDTGELFF.